This T cell receptor (beta chain) stems from a study of metastatic and nonmetastatic thyroid tumors. About the research overall: Repertoires from malignant and benign thyroid patients were compared across blood and tumor or nodule tissue.

There are many counts of this clone. Thyroid surgery had not been preceded by any treatment in any patient. Germline trimming cut 5 bases from V and 1 base from J; bases unmatched to any gene: 2. The CDR3 has 14 residues. Using MiXCR, TCRdb reanalyzed the PCR reads. The sample lists tens of thousands of clones, more than 20% occurring once. Source material: blood. This chain links TRBV12-3 or TRBV12-4 with TRBJ1-1; 9 positions agree with TRBD1. This sequence originates from a female donor with papillary thyroid cancer or a benign thyroid nodule (not recorded which). Some clones in this sample may be carry-over from other donors' samples. CDR3 nucleotides: TGTGCCAGCAGTCGGGACAGGGCGAACACTGAAGCTTTCTTT. Its translation is CASSRDRANTEAFF.